The present T cell receptor (beta chain) was sequenced within a study of blood T cell repertoires in COVID-19. Assay used: immunoSEQ multiplex PCR; TCRdb lists only in-frame clones, some missing. The sample has around 140,000 clones; 80% to 85% are singletons. This clone was observed a few times. Trimming stripped 2 bases from V and 2 bases from J, with 12 bases between. CDR3 length: 16 residues. Germline V gives CDR1 SGHAT, CDR2 FQNNGV. The TCR sequence derives from a woman aged 60-70 years with active or convalescent COVID-19. The material sequenced was peripheral blood. The chain combines TRBV11-2 with TRBJ1-4, with D tentatively TRBD1 (6 bases). The CDR3 bases are TGTGCCAGCAGCTTACCGGGGGGGGCGACTAATGAAAAACTGTTTTTT. Translation: CASSLPGGATNEKLFF.